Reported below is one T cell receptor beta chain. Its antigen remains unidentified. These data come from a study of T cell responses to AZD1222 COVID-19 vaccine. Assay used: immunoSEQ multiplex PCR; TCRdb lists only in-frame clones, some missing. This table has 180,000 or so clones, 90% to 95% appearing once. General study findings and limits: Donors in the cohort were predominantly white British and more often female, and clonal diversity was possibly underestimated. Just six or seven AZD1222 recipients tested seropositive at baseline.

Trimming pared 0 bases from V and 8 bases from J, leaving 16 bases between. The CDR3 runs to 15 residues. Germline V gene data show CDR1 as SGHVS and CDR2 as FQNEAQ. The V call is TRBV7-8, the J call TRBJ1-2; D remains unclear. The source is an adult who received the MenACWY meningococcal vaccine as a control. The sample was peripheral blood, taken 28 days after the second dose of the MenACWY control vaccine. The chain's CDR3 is CASSLAGRVSGGYTF. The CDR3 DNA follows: TGTGCCAGCAGCTTAGCGGGGAGGGTCAGTGGGGGCTACACCTTC. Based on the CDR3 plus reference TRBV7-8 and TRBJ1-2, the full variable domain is GAGVSQSPRYKVAKRGQDVALRCDPISGHVSLFWYQQALGQGPEFLTYFQNEAQLDKSGLPSDRFFAERPEGSVSTLKIQRTQQEDSAVYLCASSLAGRVSGGYTFGSGTRLTVV.